These 32 T cell receptor beta chains share one sample of origin, sequenced in a study of T cells after yellow fever vaccination. MiXCR, applied by TCRdb to the 5' RACE reads, yields one record per CDR3 protein. Of a few hundred thousand distinct CDR3 sequences listed, around 4% are singletons. The sequencing here drew on PBMCs, taken on the day of the yellow fever booster vaccination. The receptors come from a man aged 18 to 30 who received the YFV17D yellow fever vaccine.

This clonotype was seen ten or more times. The rearrangement links TRBV4-3 to TRBJ1-1, with 8 bases lining up with TRBD1. The CDR3 runs to 13 residues. The trim removed 6 bases at V and 3 bases at J, leaving 3 bases unmatched. Germline CDR1 reads LGHNA; CDR2 reads YSLEER. The CDR3 DNA is TGCGCCAGCAGACCGGACAGGGACACTGAAGCTTTCTTT. This encodes CASRPDRDTEAFF.

The gene calls are TRBV6-5 and TRBJ2-7; 9 nucleotides line up with TRBD2. CDR1 and CDR2 (germline): MNHEY, SVGAGI. Trimming at V came to 4 bases and at J to 3 bases, leaving 7 bases not matched to a gene. This CDR3 spans 15 amino acids. In DNA, the CDR3 is TGTGCCAGCAGTTCTAGCGGGGTCCCTCTCTACGAGCAGTACGTC. Protein sequence: CASSSSGVPLYEQYV.

The chain couples TRBV27 to TRBJ1-1; D remains ambiguous. The germline V gene has CDR1 MNHEY and CDR2 SMNVEV (reference sequence). The CDR3 loop spans 14 amino acids. With 3 bases removed from V and 3 bases from J, the gap between germline ends came to 11 bases. Written as DNA, the CDR3 is TGTGCCAGCAGTTTCTCTGGGTCCCACACTGAAGCTTTCTTT. It yields the protein CASSFSGSHTEAFF.

This clonotype was counted a few times. V gene TRBV20-1 combines with J gene TRBJ1-3; D unresolved. CDR3 length equals 15 residues. The germline V and J ends were trimmed by 0 bases and 0 bases, with 9 bases remaining between them. Germline loops: CDR1 DFQATT, CDR2 SNEGSKA (reference sequence). In DNA form, the CDR3 reads TGCAGTGCTAGAGATATGGACCCCTCTGGAAACACCATATATTTT. This gives the protein CSARDMDPSGNTIYF.

A few counts support this clonotype. V and J are TRBV10-3 and TRBJ2-3, with D hard to call. The germline CDR1 and CDR2 sequences are ENHRY and SYGVKD. The CDR3 spans 11 residues. CDR3: CATDSTDTQYF. DNA for the CDR3: TGTGCGACTGACAGCACAGATACGCAGTATTTT.

This clonotype was found a few times. The chain links TRBV12-3 or TRBV12-4 to TRBJ2-3; TRBD2 agrees at 8 bases. Trimming took 7 bases from V and 1 from J; bases not matched to a gene: 10. The CDR3 is 16 amino acids. The CDR3 nucleotides are TGTGCCAGCACTAAAACGGGGCGGGGGGGCACAGATACGCAGTATTTT. It codes for CASTKTGRGGTDTQYF.

This clonotype was detected only a few times. The chain couples TRBV4-1 to TRBJ2-1; the D is unclear. The germline CDR1 and CDR2 sequences are MGHRA and YSYEKL. The CDR3 covers 16 residues. Trimming took 0 bases from V and 0 from J, leaving 9 bases between them. The DNA of the CDR3 is TGCGCCAGCAGCCAAGAGGTCTCCCGCTCCTACAATGAGCAGTTCTTC. The encoded protein is CASSQEVSRSYNEQFF.

This clonotype was found many times. V is TRBV11-2 and J is TRBJ2-3, with D uncertain. Germline CDR1 reads SGHAT; CDR2 reads FQNNGV. The CDR3 contains 14 residues. V was pared by 5 bases and J by 4 bases, with 13 bases between. The CDR3 region is CASSPLHSSDTQYF. The CDR3 bases are TGTGCCAGCAGCCCCCTCCACAGTTCAGATACGCAGTATTTT.

This clonotype was seen ten or more times. V gene TRBV6-5 combines with J gene TRBJ1-5; D is ambiguous. The germline gives CDR1 MNHEY, CDR2 SVGAGI. The CDR3 contains 13 residues. The V gene lost 0 bases and the J gene lost 10 bases, with 10 bases spanning the gap. In DNA, the CDR3 is TGTGCCAGCAGTTACTCGAACGGCGATCCCCAGCATTTT. Translated: CASSYSNGDPQHF.

The chain carries TRBV7-2 and TRBJ2-7; D remains unclear. Germline loops: CDR1 SGHTA, CDR2 FQGNSA. Trimming removed 1 base at V and 7 bases at J, with 8 bases between. This CDR3 region has 12 residues. The CDR3 DNA reads as TGTGCCAGCAGCTTAGATGGGTGGGAGCAGTACTTC. Residues: CASSLDGWEQYF. Complete variable domain (other parts from reference TRBV7-2 and TRBJ2-7): GAGVSQSPSNKVTEKGKDVELRCDPISGHTALYWYRQSLGQGLEFLIYFQGNSAPDKSGLPSDRFSAERTGGSVSTLTIQRTQQEDSAVYLCASSLDGWEQYFGPGTRLTVT.

This clonotype occurred a few times. V and J are TRBV5-1 and TRBJ1-1; D gene ambiguous. With 0 bases removed from V and 1 base from J, the gap between germline ends came to 7 bases. The CDR3 is 14 residues long. Germline V CDR1 and CDR2: SGHRS, YFSETQ. Written as DNA, the CDR3 is TGCGCCAGCAGCTTGGTAGGTGAGAACACTGAAGCTTTCTTT. It codes for CASSLVGENTEAFF.

V and J are TRBV5-1 and TRBJ2-1, with 8 positions matching TRBD2. The germline V gene has CDR1 SGHRS and CDR2 YFSETQ. With V trimmed by 4 bases and J by 2 bases, 11 bases remained unmatched. The CDR3 extends over 17 amino acids. The CDR3 is CASSPSGGGSPYNEQFF. CDR3 DNA sequence: TGCGCCAGCAGCCCCTCGGGAGGGGGGTCACCCTACAATGAGCAGTTCTTC. The variable domain in full, completed from reference TRBV5-1 and TRBJ2-1, reads KAGVTQTPRYLIKTRGQQVTLSCSPISGHRSVSWYQQTPGQGLQFLFEYFSETQRNKGNFPGRFSGRQFSNSRSEMNVSTLELGDSALYLCASSPSGGGSPYNEQFFGPGTRLTVL.

V and J are TRBV10-2 and TRBJ2-1, with D perhaps TRBD2 (7 bases). Trimming took off 2 bases at V and 5 bases at J, with 10 bases between the two ends. Germline CDR1 is WSHSY and CDR2 is SAAADI. The CDR3 totals 14 residues. CDR3: CASSEAGANNEQFF. The DNA for the CDR3 is TGCGCCAGCAGTGAGGCGGGGGCCAACAATGAGCAGTTCTTC.

This clonotype occurred many times. Mismatch with germline at one junction end may stem from a read error. V is TRBV29-1 and J is TRBJ2-5; TRBD1 agrees at 9 bases. Per the germline V gene, CDR1 is SQVTM and CDR2 is ANQGSEA. The CDR3 is made up of 10 amino acids. In DNA form, the CDR3 reads TGCAGCGTTGAAAGACAGGGGGATGTCTTC. Protein product: CSVERQGDVF.

This clonotype was detected ten times or more. V gene TRBV4-1 combines with J gene TRBJ2-3; D possibly matches TRBD1 or TRBD2 (7 bases each). The V and J ends lost 4 bases and 0 bases respectively, with 14 bases between them. CDR1 and CDR2 (germline): MGHRA, YSYEKL. The CDR3 consists of 16 residues. CDR3 region: CASSLGEGASTDTQYF. The CDR3 DNA is TGCGCCAGCAGCCTTGGGGAGGGGGCTAGCACAGATACGCAGTATTTT.

V and J are TRBV5-4 and TRBJ2-5, with 9 bases fitting TRBD2. Germline CDR1 SGHNT, CDR2 YYREEE (reference sequence). The CDR3 spans 16 residues. V trimming: 1 base; J trimming: 4 bases; junction bases outside the gene matches: 8. The CDR3 loop reads CASSLISGGARETQYF. The DNA of the CDR3 is TGTGCCAGCAGCTTGATTAGCGGGGGTGCCAGAGAGACCCAGTACTTC. The full variable domain, rest sourced from reference TRBV5-4 and TRBJ2-5, is ETGVTQSPTHLIKTRGQQVTLRCSSQSGHNTVSWYQQALGQGPQFIFQYYREEENGRGNFPPRFSGLQFPNYSSELNVNALELDDSALYLCASSLISGGARETQYFGPGTRLLVL.

The V gene is TRBV20-1, the J gene TRBJ2-6; D might be TRBD2 (5 bases). The CDR3 sequence is 16 residues long. The germline V and J ends were trimmed by 0 bases and 0 bases, with 9 bases remaining between them. The germline gives CDR1 DFQATT, CDR2 SNEGSKA (reference sequence). The CDR3, as DNA: TGCAGTGCTAGAGAGGAGGCGATCTCTGGGGCCAACGTCCTGACTTTC. Translation gives CSAREEAISGANVLTF.

This clonotype was detected many times. The chain uses TRBV24-1 and TRBJ1-1; D gene uncertain. This CDR3 has 14 amino acids. Trimming removed 5 bases from V and 1 base from J, with 10 bases in between. Germline CDR1 reads KGHDR; CDR2 reads SFDVKD. For the CDR3, the DNA is TGTGCCACCAGTGGCCCGGGAGGGAACACTGAAGCTTTCTTT. Protein: CATSGPGGNTEAFF.

This clonotype was picked up a small number of times. The rearrangement uses TRBV25-1 and TRBJ2-1; 12 bases line up with TRBD2. With 3 bases clipped from V and 5 bases from J, the junction kept 2 bases outside the gene matches. The germline gives CDR1 MGHDK, CDR2 SYGVNS. This CDR3 has 15 amino acids. As DNA, the CDR3 is TGTGCCAGCAGTGACCCTAGCGGGGGGGACAATGAGCAGTTCTTC. Residues: CASSDPSGGDNEQFF.

There are a few counts of this clonotype. This chain uses TRBV13 with TRBJ1-6; D gene uncertain. V was pared by 5 bases and J by 1 base, with 9 bases between. The V gene's germline CDR1 is PRHDT and CDR2 FYEKMQ (reference sequence). This CDR3 region has 15 residues. CDR3 protein: CASSLRDSYNSPLHF. In nucleotides, the CDR3 is TGTGCCAGCAGCCTCCGGGATTCCTATAATTCACCCCTCCACTTT. Filled out from reference TRBV13 and TRBJ1-6, the complete variable domain reads AAGVIQSPRHLIKEKRETATLKCYPIPRHDTVYWYQQGPGQDPQFLISFYEKMQSDKGSIPDRFSAQQFSDYHSELNMSSLELGDSALYFCASSLRDSYNSPLHFGNGTRLTVT.

In its sample, this clonotype was seen many times. J is TRBJ2-1 and V is TRBV27, with TRBD1 matching over 11 bases. The CDR3 sequence is 15 residues long. Trimming cost V 5 bases and J 7 bases; bases outside gene matches: 7. Germline-derived CDR1 and CDR2 are MNHEY and SMNVEV (reference sequence). The chain's CDR3 is CASSPGTGGNNEQFF. In nucleotides, the CDR3 is TGTGCCAGCAGTCCGGGGACAGGGGGAAATAATGAGCAGTTCTTC.

This clonotype was recorded at least ten times. This rearrangement joins TRBV12-3 or TRBV12-4 to TRBJ1-5, with TRBD1 as a possible D gene (5 bases). The CDR3 spans 13 residues. V was cut by 4 bases and J by 1 base, with 5 bases left in between. CDR3 coding DNA: TGTGCCAGCAGTTGGGACAGCAATCAGCCCCAGCATTTT. Translation: CASSWDSNQPQHF.

This clonotype was observed a handful of times. The chain employs TRBV29-1 and TRBJ2-5; D uncertain. Germline V lookup: CDR1 SQVTM, CDR2 ANQGSEA. The CDR3 consists of 11 residues. Trimming pared 8 bases from V and 4 bases from J, leaving 11 bases between. CDR3 sequence: CSPESPETQYF. In nucleotides, the CDR3 is TGCAGCCCCGAAAGTCCAGAGACCCAGTACTTC.

The sample holds a few counts of this clonotype. The V gene is TRBV7-2, the J gene TRBJ1-5, with D perhaps TRBD1 (5 bases). Germline V gene data show CDR1 as SGHTA and CDR2 as FQGNSA. This CDR3 comprises 15 residues. V lost 5 bases and J 7 bases, leaving 18 bases between the germline ends. CDR3 nucleotides: TGTGCCAGCAGCCCTGGGGGGGGAACGCGGCAGCCCCAGCATTTT. The encoded protein is CASSPGGGTRQPQHF.

There are many counts of this clonotype. The chain links TRBV2 to TRBJ1-2, with a tentative D call TRBD1 (6 bases). V lost 4 bases, J lost 8 bases, and 17 bases lay in between. Germline CDR1 SNHLY, CDR2 FYNNEI. This CDR3 comprises 14 residues. The CDR3 reads CASSGRNRAQGYTF. CDR3 in DNA: TGTGCCAGCAGTGGAAGGAACAGGGCTCAAGGCTACACCTTC.

The CDR3 coding sequence is TGTGCCAGCAGTTCCGGGTCGGGGGCCGTAAGCAATCAGCCCCAGCATTTT. It translates to CASSSGSGAVSNQPQHF. The chain carries TRBV12-3 or TRBV12-4 and TRBJ1-5; the D gene is possibly TRBD1 (6 bases). Trimming shortened V by 4 bases and J by 1 base, and 17 bases separated the two germline ends. This CDR3 contains 17 residues.

V usage is TRBV3-1 and J usage is TRBJ1-1, with D hard to call. The CDR3 covers 13 residues. Trimming stripped 4 bases from V and 3 bases from J, with 9 bases between. Germline V gene lookup returns CDR1 LGHDT and CDR2 YNNKEL (reference sequence). The CDR3 loop is CASSPRVDTEAFF. The CDR3 bases are TGTGCCAGCAGCCCAAGGGTGGACACTGAAGCTTTCTTT.

This clonotype was counted many times. The chain recombines TRBV4-3 with TRBJ1-4, with TRBD1 matching over 7 bases. V dropped 1 base and J dropped 0; count of bases not matched to a gene: 8. CDR3 length equals 18 residues. CDR1 is LGHNA, CDR2 YSLEER, per germline. Here the CDR3 reads CASSQGQGGVATNEKLFF. The CDR3 region has the DNA TGCGCCAGCAGCCAAGGGCAAGGGGGCGTTGCAACTAATGAAAAACTGTTTTTT.

In regard to this clonotype: The conserved phenylalanine or tryptophan is not found at the CDR3 terminus, so this likely reflects a read error. Because the CDR3's place on the DNA is in doubt, the DNA is left out and the CDR3 is given as listed by TCRdb. This chain connects TRBV20-1 to TRBJ1-2; whether TRBD1, the table's D call, matches the DNA was not checked. Germline CDR1 reads DFQATT; CDR2 reads SNEGSKA (reference sequence). The CDR3 is 11 amino acids in total, end residues counted. Here the CDR3 reads CSAPRPGHFTS.

This clonotype was counted only a few times. The V call is TRBV12-3 or TRBV12-4, the J call TRBJ1-1; D unresolved. Trimming took 2 bases from V and 2 from J, leaving 9 bases between them. The length of the CDR3 is 14 residues. The CDR3: CASSLSGPNTEAFF. In nucleotides, the CDR3 is TGTGCCAGCAGTTTATCCGGGCCCAACACTGAAGCTTTCTTT.

This clonotype was seen at least ten times. The chain couples TRBV5-1 to TRBJ2-1; D is tentatively TRBD1 or TRBD2 (6 bases each). CDR1 and CDR2 from the germline V gene are SGHRS and YFSETQ. The CDR3 is 15 amino acids. V was cut by 3 bases and J by 6 bases, with 16 bases left in between. CDR3 sequence: CASSWGAGVLNEQFF. The CDR3 region has the DNA TGCGCCAGCAGCTGGGGGGCCGGAGTACTCAATGAGCAGTTCTTC. The full variable domain, completed using reference TRBV5-1 and TRBJ2-1, is KAGVTQTPRYLIKTRGQQVTLSCSPISGHRSVSWYQQTPGQGLQFLFEYFSETQRNKGNFPGRFSGRQFSNSRSEMNVSTLELGDSALYLCASSWGAGVLNEQFFGPGTRLTVL.

The chain has TRBV20-1 and TRBJ2-3; 8 nucleotides align to TRBD2. The CDR3 has 15 amino acids. The junction had 7 bases not matched to a gene; V was cut back by 5 bases and J by 0 bases. Germline V lookup: CDR1 DFQATT, CDR2 SNEGSKA (reference sequence). CDR3 DNA sequence: TGCAGTGCTGAAGATAGCGGGGCTAGCACAGATACGCAGTATTTT. It specifies CSAEDSGASTDTQYF.